The 28 T cell receptor beta chains presented below share a single source sample, sequenced in a study of T cells in Graves' hyperthyroidism and ophthalmopathy. The CDR3 regions of TCR beta were amplified from RNA transcripts. Primed by the HTBI set, a first-round RT-PCR was run on the TCR CDR3. Each CDR3 protein gets one entry after TCRdb re-called the multiplex PCR reads with MiXCR. The repertoire consists of about 96,000 distinct CDR3 sequences, with about half occurring once and the leading ten covering 25% to 30%. Input material: blood. All receptors derive from a woman in her forties with Graves' hyperthyroidism.

The gene calls are TRBV2 and TRBJ1-5; TRBD1 aligns across 12 bases. The CDR3 has 18 amino acids. Germline V CDR1 and CDR2: SNHLY, FYNNEI. After removal of 1 base from V and 2 bases from J, the junction contained 6 bases not matched to a gene. CDR3 amino acids: CASSEEGQGAEGNQPQHF. The DNA for the CDR3 is TGTGCCAGCAGTGAAGAGGGACAGGGGGCTGAAGGCAATCAGCCCCAGCATTTT.

This clonotype was counted many times. The gene calls are TRBV4-3 and TRBJ2-7; D is undetermined. The V end lost 1 base, the J end lost 3 bases, and 10 bases lay between the germline ends. The germline CDR1 and CDR2 sequences are LGHNA and YSLEER. This CDR3 spans 14 amino acids. This chain's CDR3 is CASSQVSGSYEQYF. CDR3 DNA sequence: TGCGCCAGCAGCCAAGTATCTGGCAGCTACGAGCAGTACTTC.

This clonotype was seen ten or more times. The V gene is TRBV6-5, the J gene TRBJ1-4; D is undetermined. In germline, CDR1 is MNHEY, CDR2 SVGAGI. The germline V and J ends were trimmed by 5 bases and 7 bases, with 11 bases remaining between them. The CDR3 has 13 residues. In nucleotides, the CDR3 is TGTGCCAGCAGTCCCCGACGGACTGAAAAACTGTTTTTT. Translated, it gives CASSPRRTEKLFF.

CDR3 residues: CASSLGLAGQPQHF. CDR3 in DNA: TGTGCCAGCAGCTTAGGACTAGCGGGACAGCCCCAGCATTTT. This chain uses TRBV7-8 with TRBJ1-5; D gene unclear. The CDR3 is 14 amino acids. Per germline, CDR1 SGHVS and CDR2 FQNEAQ. Trimming removed 1 base from V and 7 bases from J, with 11 bases in between.

The table lists this clonotype with a count of one. Possible read error: a much larger clone is one base away. This CDR3 fails to terminate in the conserved phenylalanine or tryptophan, so it likely reflects a read error. The gene calls are TRBV29-1 and TRBJ1-1; perhaps TRBD1 as D (6 bases). V lost 6 bases to trimming and J lost 0 bases, with 14 bases between them. Germline V gives CDR1 SQVTM, CDR2 ANQGSEA. CDR3 length: 14 residues. The CDR3, as DNA: TGCAGCGTCCGCCAGGACAGCATGAACACTGAAGCTTTCTCT. Translated, it gives CSVRQDSMNTEAFS.

This chain links TRBV20-1 with TRBJ2-5; D is uncertain. This CDR3 has 11 residues. V lost 3 bases to trimming and J lost 3 bases, with 5 bases between them. Germline V lookup: CDR1 DFQATT, CDR2 SNEGSKA (reference sequence). The CDR3 spells CSASVEETQYF. The DNA of the CDR3 is TGCAGTGCTAGTGTGGAAGAGACCCAGTACTTC.

With respect to this clonotype: A much more abundant neighbour one base away suggests this may be a read error. The J gene is TRBJ1-1, the V gene TRBV2; D ambiguous. CDR1 SNHLY and CDR2 FYNNEI come from the germline V gene. CDR3 length: 13 amino acids. The CDR3 here is CASTPRVNTEVFF. In DNA, the CDR3 is TGTGCCAGCACCCCACGAGTGAACACTGAAGTTTTCTTT.

The chain links TRBV10-3 to TRBJ2-2; 7 nucleotides line up with TRBD2. Germline V gives CDR1 ENHRY, CDR2 SYGVKD. V was clipped by 6 bases and J by 0 bases; unmatched bases: 1. The CDR3 loop spans 14 amino acids. The DNA of the CDR3 is TGTGCCATCAGCAGCGGGACGAACACCGGGGAGCTGTTTTTT. Its protein product is CAISSGTNTGELFF.

V gene TRBV10-3 combines with J gene TRBJ1-2, with 9 bases fitting TRBD1. CDR1 and CDR2 from the germline V gene are ENHRY and SYGVKD. The CDR3 contains 15 residues. Trimming cost V 6 bases and J 3 bases; bases outside gene matches: 8. In nucleotides, the CDR3 is TGTGCCATCAGCATAGGACAGGGGATCGACTATGGCTACACCTTC. Amino acid sequence: CAISIGQGIDYGYTF.

This clonotype was recorded a few times. This rearrangement joins TRBV25-1 to TRBJ1-5, with D maybe TRBD1 (6 bases). The V end lost 4 bases, the J end lost 0 bases, and 25 bases lay between the germline ends. This CDR3 region has 20 residues. Germline CDR1 and CDR2: MGHDK and SYGVNS. CDR3 in amino acids: CASSARPSLGRGGSNQPQHF. The CDR3 DNA reads as TGTGCCAGCAGTGCTAGACCCTCCCTTGGAAGGGGGGGTAGCAATCAGCCCCAGCATTTT. The whole variable domain, remainder taken from reference TRBV25-1 and TRBJ1-5, is EADIYQTPRYLVIGTGKKITLECSQTMGHDKMYWYQQDPGMELHLIHYSYGVNSTEKGDLSSESTVSRIRTEHFPLTLESARPSHTSQYLCASSARPSLGRGGSNQPQHFGDGTRLSIL.

As for this clonotype: One base away lies a much larger clone, so this may be a sequencing read error. The chain has TRBV7-8 and TRBJ1-3; D gene unclear. The CDR3 totals 14 residues. Per germline, CDR1 SGHVS and CDR2 FQNEAQ. The CDR3 region has the DNA TGTGCCGGCAGCTTCGGGTTCTCTGGAAACACCATATATTTT. Its translation is CAGSFGFSGNTIYF.

Regarding this clonotype: This sequence may be a read error, since a much larger clone differs from it by one base. The chain employs TRBV19 and TRBJ2-6, with TRBD1 matching over 7 bases. J gave up 1 base and V 5 bases, and 14 bases lay outside the gene matches. There are 19 residues in the CDR3. From germline, CDR1 is LNHDA and CDR2 SQIVND (reference sequence). In nucleotides, the CDR3 is TGTGCCAGTAGTCCGGACAGGTCAACATACCCTTCTGGGGCCAACGTCCTGACTTTC. Protein product: CASSPDRSTYPSGANVLTF.

This clonotype was seen at least ten times. This chain uses TRBV7-2 with TRBJ2-2; a possible D gene is TRBD2 (7 bases). CDR1 is SGHTA and CDR2 is FQGNSA in the germline V gene. Trimming cost V 5 bases and J 2 bases, with 15 bases left between them. This CDR3 has 16 residues. CDR3 nucleotides: TGTGCCAGCAGCCAAGGGGGGGCGGCAAACACCGGGGAGCTGTTTTTT. Protein sequence: CASSQGGAANTGELFF.

This clonotype showed up many times. This chain joins TRBV20-1 and TRBJ2-7, with 8 bases fitting TRBD2. V shed 3 bases, J shed 3 bases, and the junction held 7 bases outside the gene matches. The CDR3 has 14 residues. Germline-derived CDR1 and CDR2 are DFQATT and SNEGSKA (reference sequence). CDR3 DNA sequence: TGCAGTGCTAGTACCCCGGGACTAGGCTACGAGCAGTACTTC. Protein: CSASTPGLGYEQYF.

This clonotype was seen many times. V and J are TRBV15 and TRBJ2-5; D is possibly TRBD2 (5 bases). The CDR3 extends over 15 amino acids. Germline CDR1 reads LNHNV; CDR2 reads YYDKDF (reference sequence). V was clipped by 0 bases and J by 2 bases, with 10 bases between them. For the CDR3, the DNA is TGTGCCACCAGCAGAGATGCAGGAGGTCAAGAGACCCAGTACTTC. Translation gives CATSRDAGGQETQYF.

This clonotype was recorded at least ten times. The chain uses TRBV27 and TRBJ1-1; D not certain. Trimming took 8 bases from V and 4 from J, leaving 8 bases between them. The CDR3 covers 11 residues. Germline V gene lookup returns CDR1 MNHEY and CDR2 SMNVEV (reference sequence). Here the CDR3 DNA reads TGTGCCAGCCAAGGAGTCACTGAAGCTTTCTTT. It encodes CASQGVTEAFF.

The V call is TRBV7-2, the J call TRBJ2-7, with a weak D call TRBD1 (6 bases). This CDR3 comprises 14 residues. Germline V gene sequence: CDR1 SGHTA, CDR2 FQGNSA. Trimming took off 4 bases at V and 5 bases at J, with 15 bases between the two ends. CDR3 loop: CASSSGVYEDEQYF. CDR3 in DNA: TGTGCCAGCAGCTCAGGGGTGTACGAGGACGAGCAGTACTTC.

V gene TRBV7-9 combines with J gene TRBJ2-5; perhaps TRBD1 as D (5 bases). Germline assignment: CDR1 SEHNR and CDR2 FQNEAQ (reference sequence). This CDR3 region has 13 residues. V lost 5 bases and J lost 4, with 11 bases in between. CDR3 in DNA: TGTGCCAGCAGCGGACAAGGGGCAGAGACCCAGTACTTC. Protein product: CASSGQGAETQYF.

This clonotype has more than one count but fewer than ten. This sequence joins TRBV9 and TRBJ2-7, with 9 bases identical to TRBD2. The ends lost 0 bases at V and 5 bases at J; junction bases unmatched: 9. Germline V gene lookup returns CDR1 SGDLS and CDR2 YYNGEE. The CDR3 spans 16 residues. CDR3 nucleotides: TGTGCCAGCAGCGTAGATCCGGCGGGAGGGCAGAACGAGCAGTACTTC. Translating gives CASSVDPAGGQNEQYF.

At least ten counts were recorded for this clonotype. The V gene is TRBV7-2, the J gene TRBJ2-2, with 11 bases that match TRBD2. V shed 5 bases, J shed 5 bases, and the junction held 13 bases outside the gene matches. CDR1 is SGHTA, CDR2 FQGNSA, per germline. The CDR3 runs 18 residues. The CDR3 loop is CASSRRLLAGVGTGELFF. CDR3 coding DNA: TGTGCCAGCAGCCGACGTTTACTAGCGGGAGTTGGGACCGGGGAGCTGTTTTTT.

This clonotype showed up many times. The chain links TRBV10-3 to TRBJ1-4, with a weak D call TRBD1 (5 bases). Trimming removed 10 bases from V and 3 bases from J, with 9 bases in between. The CDR3 runs to 12 residues. Germline loops: CDR1 ENHRY, CDR2 SYGVKD. The CDR3 is CATGRANEKLFF. Written as DNA, the CDR3 is TGTGCCACGGGGCGGGCTAATGAAAAACTGTTTTTT.

The V gene is TRBV25-1, the J gene TRBJ1-2, with a possible D match to TRBD1 (6 bases). This CDR3 is built from 15 residues. With 8 bases removed from V and 2 bases from J, the gap between germline ends came to 18 bases. In germline, CDR1 is MGHDK, CDR2 SYGVNS. The CDR3 sequence: CASLVSGGGNYGYTF. The CDR3 DNA sequence: TGTGCCAGCTTGGTCTCCGGGGGCGGGAACTATGGCTACACCTTC.

In the case of this clonotype: An end of the junction does not agree with germline; a read error may underlie this. This chain's CDR3 is CASSGGRAYEAFF. The DNA of the CDR3 is TGTGCCAGCAGCGGTGGCAGGGCTTATGAAGCCTTCTTT. V gene TRBV9 combines with J gene TRBJ1-1, with a tentative D call TRBD1 (5 bases). This CDR3 is built from 13 residues. Germline CDR1 and CDR2: SGDLS and YYNGEE.

This clonotype was detected a few times. The conserved phenylalanine or tryptophan is not found at the CDR3 terminus, so this likely reflects a read error. This chain uses TRBV20-1 with TRBJ2-5, with D possibly called TRBD1 or TRBD2 (5 bases each). Germline V gene sequence: CDR1 DFQATT, CDR2 SNEGSKA (reference sequence). The CDR3 totals 14 residues. The CDR3 coding sequence is TGCAGTGCTCACCGGGACCAAGGATTAGAGGCCCAGTACCTC. Translation: CSAHRDQGLEAQYL.

V and J are TRBV25-1 and TRBJ1-1; maybe TRBD1 (5 bases). This CDR3 has 16 residues. Trimming removed 8 bases at V and 0 bases at J, with 19 bases between. Germline V gene lookup returns CDR1 MGHDK and CDR2 SYGVNS. CDR3 loop: CASVEDWAGLNTEAFF. The DNA for the CDR3 is TGTGCCAGCGTTGAAGATTGGGCAGGGCTGAACACTGAAGCTTTCTTT. The full variable domain, with the rest looked up from reference TRBV25-1 and TRBJ1-1, is EADIYQTPRYLVIGTGKKITLECSQTMGHDKMYWYQQDPGMELHLIHYSYGVNSTEKGDLSSESTVSRIRTEHFPLTLESARPSHTSQYLCASVEDWAGLNTEAFFGQGTRLTVV.

In the case of this clonotype: The junction differs from germline at one of its ends, possibly a read error. The chain carries TRBV7-2 and TRBJ2-3, with 9 bases lining up with TRBD1. This CDR3 comprises 16 residues. Germline V lookup: CDR1 SGHTA, CDR2 FQGNSA. CDR3 nucleotide sequence: TGTGCCGGCAGCTTATCAGGGACAGGGACCACAGATACGCAGTATTTT. Protein: CAGSLSGTGTTDTQYF.

This clonotype was found many times. The gene calls are TRBV24-1 and TRBJ2-7, with D possibly called TRBD1 or TRBD2 (5 bases each). The CDR3 runs to 14 residues. Germline V lookup: CDR1 KGHDR, CDR2 SFDVKD. V lost 2 bases, J lost 2 bases, and 9 bases lay in between. The CDR3 here is CATSDSGAPYEQYF. The CDR3 region has the DNA TGTGCCACCAGTGATTCCGGGGCTCCCTACGAGCAGTACTTC.

This clonotype came up a few times. The chain joins TRBV12-5 to TRBJ2-7; D is unclear. Germline V CDR1 and CDR2: LGHNT, FRNRAP. V was shortened by 1 base and J by 2 bases, with 6 bases between the two germline ends. The CDR3 sequence is 13 residues long. CDR3 DNA: TGTGCTAGTGGTTTGGACCTTGCCTACGAGCAGTACTTC. This translates into CASGLDLAYEQYF.